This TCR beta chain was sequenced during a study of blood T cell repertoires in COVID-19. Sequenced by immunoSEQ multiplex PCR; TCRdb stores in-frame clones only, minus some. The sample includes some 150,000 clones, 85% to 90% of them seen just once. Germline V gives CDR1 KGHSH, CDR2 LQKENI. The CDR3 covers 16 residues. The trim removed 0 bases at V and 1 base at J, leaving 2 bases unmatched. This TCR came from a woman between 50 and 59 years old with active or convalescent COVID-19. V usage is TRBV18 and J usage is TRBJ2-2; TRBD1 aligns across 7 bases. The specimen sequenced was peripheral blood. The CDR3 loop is CASSPPSGGNTGELFF. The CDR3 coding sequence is TGTGCCAGCTCACCACCATCAGGGGGGAACACCGGGGAGCTGTTTTTT.